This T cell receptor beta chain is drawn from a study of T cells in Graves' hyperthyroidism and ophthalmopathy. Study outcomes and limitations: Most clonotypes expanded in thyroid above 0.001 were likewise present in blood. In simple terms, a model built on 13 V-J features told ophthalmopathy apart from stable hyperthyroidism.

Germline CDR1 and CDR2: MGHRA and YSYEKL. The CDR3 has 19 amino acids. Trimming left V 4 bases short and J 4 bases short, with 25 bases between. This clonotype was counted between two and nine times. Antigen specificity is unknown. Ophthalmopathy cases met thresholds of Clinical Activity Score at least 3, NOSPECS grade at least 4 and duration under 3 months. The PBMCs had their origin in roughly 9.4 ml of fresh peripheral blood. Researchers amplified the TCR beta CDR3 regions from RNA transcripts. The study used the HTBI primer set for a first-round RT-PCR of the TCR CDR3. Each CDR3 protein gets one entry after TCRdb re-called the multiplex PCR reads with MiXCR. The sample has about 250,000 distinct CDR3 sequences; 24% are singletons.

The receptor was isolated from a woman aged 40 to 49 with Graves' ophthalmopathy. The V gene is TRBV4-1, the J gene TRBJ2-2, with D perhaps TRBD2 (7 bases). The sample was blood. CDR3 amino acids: CASSPPGGGRGGRTGELFF. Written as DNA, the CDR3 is TGCGCCAGCAGCCCCCCGGGGGGCGGGAGAGGAGGGCGCACCGGGGAGCTGTTTTTT.